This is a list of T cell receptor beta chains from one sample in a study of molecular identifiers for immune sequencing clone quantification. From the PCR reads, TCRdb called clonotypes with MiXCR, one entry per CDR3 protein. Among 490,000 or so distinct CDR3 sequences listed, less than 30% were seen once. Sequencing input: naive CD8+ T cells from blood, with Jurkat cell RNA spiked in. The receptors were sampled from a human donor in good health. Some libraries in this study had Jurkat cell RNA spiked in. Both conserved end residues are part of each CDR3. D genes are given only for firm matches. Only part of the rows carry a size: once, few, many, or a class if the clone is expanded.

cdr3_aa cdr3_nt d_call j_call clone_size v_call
CASSHSAGAQETQYF TGTGCCAGCAGCCATTCGGCGGGAGCCCAAGAGACCCAGTACTTC TRBD2 TRBJ2-5 NA TRBV11-2
CASSATGKNTGELFF TGTGCCAGCAGCGCCACAGGGAAGAACACCGGGGAGCTGTTTTTT NA TRBJ2-2 many TRBV9
CASSFGTSTSTDTQCF TGTGCCAGCAGCTTTGGGACATCCACTAGCACAGATACGCAGTGTTTT NA TRBJ2-3 NA TRBV5-3
CAWSAGDPGYTF TGTGCCTGGAGTGCAGGGGATCCGGGCTACACCTTC NA TRBJ1-2 few TRBV30
CASSLLTGSWQETQYF TGTGCCAGCAGTTTATTGACAGGGAGTTGGCAAGAGACCCAGTACTTC TRBD1 TRBJ2-5 NA TRBV27
CASRLGGTGELFF TGTGCCAGTAGGTTGGGGGGGACCGGGGAGCTGTTTTTT TRBD2 TRBJ2-2 NA TRBV19
CSVPGGNTEAFF TGCAGCGTTCCAGGGGGGAACACTGAAGCTTTCTTT TRBD1 TRBJ1-1 NA TRBV29-1
CASSQDPRTGYENTIYF TGCGCCAGCAGCCAAGATCCACGGACAGGGTACGAAAACACCATATATTTT TRBD1 TRBJ1-3 few TRBV4-1
CASSLARAGVGSPLHF TGTGCCAGCAGCTTAGCGCGGGCCGGGGTGGGTTCACCCCTCCACTTT NA TRBJ1-6 few TRBV7-9
CASSQVFAGGSYNEQFF TGTGCCAGCAGCCAAGTCTTTGCGGGAGGAAGCTACAATGAGCAGTTCTTC TRBD2 TRBJ2-1 few TRBV14
CATKGSAGSYQPQHF TGTGCCACCAAGGGGAGTGCAGGGAGTTATCAGCCCCAGCATTTT NA TRBJ1-5 NA TRBV27
CASSFTSGDYEQYF TGCGCCAGCAGCTTCACTAGCGGGGACTACGAGCAGTACTTC TRBD2 TRBJ2-7 many TRBV4-1
CASTIVGSPETQYF TGTGCCAGCACTATTGTAGGGTCCCCAGAGACCCAGTACTTC NA TRBJ2-5 many TRBV13
CASSFGAGEAVEQFF TGTGCCAGCAGTTTCGGGGCGGGAGAGGCGGTTGAGCAGTTCTTC TRBD2 TRBJ2-1 NA TRBV27
CASSPRGTSYEQYF TGTGCCAGCAGTCCACGGGGGACCTCCTACGAGCAGTACTTC NA TRBJ2-7 many TRBV6-5
CASGRENQPQHF TGTGCCAGCGGTAGGGAAAATCAGCCCCAGCATTTT NA TRBJ1-5 many TRBV7-9
CASSYVGSGQPQHF TGTGCCAGCAGTTACGTCGGGTCGGGGCAGCCCCAGCATTTT NA TRBJ1-5 many TRBV6-2/TRBV6-3
CASSPLEADAQYF TGTGCCAGCAGCCCTCTGGAGGCAGATGCGCAGTATTTT NA TRBJ2-3 NA TRBV3-1
CASSYFSGRADEQYF TGTGCCAGCTCGTATTTTAGCGGGAGGGCCGACGAGCAGTACTTC TRBD2 TRBJ2-7 NA TRBV18
CASSEERQGGNQPQHF TGCGCCAGCAGTGAAGAGCGACAGGGAGGAAATCAGCCCCAGCATTTT TRBD1 TRBJ1-5 NA TRBV10-2
CASSQYTGLNTEAFF TGCGCCAGCAGCCAGTATACGGGGCTGAACACTGAAGCTTTCTTT NA TRBJ1-1 NA TRBV4-3
CASSQDVRQFNTGELFF TGTGCCAGCAGCCAAGACGTACGACAGTTTAACACCGGGGAGCTGTTTTTT NA TRBJ2-2 NA TRBV3-1
CASSLEEGDYGYTF TGTGCCAGCAGCTTAGAGGAGGGGGACTATGGCTACACCTTC NA TRBJ1-2 few TRBV7-9
CASSSERPHDYEQYF TGTGCCAGCAGCTCGGAGAGACCTCACGACTACGAGCAGTACTTC NA TRBJ2-7 many TRBV7-9
CASSSGGPEQYF TGTGCCAGCAGTTCAGGAGGACCCGAGCAGTACTTC NA TRBJ2-7 few TRBV12-3/TRBV12-4
CASSMSGTPQHF TGTGCCAGTAGTATGTCCGGGACTCCACAGCATTTT NA TRBJ1-5 many TRBV19
CASSLYWSQPQHF TGTGCCAGCAGTTTATACTGGAGTCAGCCCCAGCATTTT NA TRBJ1-5 many TRBV28
CASSYDWGQPQHF TGTGCCAGCAGTTACGATTGGGGTCAGCCCCAGCATTTT NA TRBJ1-5 many TRBV6-5
CASSREGGDTGELFF TGCGCCAGCAGCCGGGAGGGTGGGGACACCGGGGAGCTGTTTTTT TRBD2 TRBJ2-2 NA TRBV4-3
CASSDSPGSNQPQHF TGTGCCAGTAGCGACTCTCCAGGGAGCAATCAGCCCCAGCATTTT NA TRBJ1-5 many TRBV19
CASGSRGEDGNTIYF TGTGCCAGCGGCTCGAGGGGGGAGGACGGAAACACCATATATTTT NA TRBJ1-3 NA TRBV2
CASSQDQAGLSYNEQFF TGCGCCAGCAGCCAAGATCAGGCGGGTCTATCCTACAATGAGCAGTTCTTC NA TRBJ2-1 NA TRBV4-3
CAWRQGPRTEAFF TGTGCCTGGAGGCAGGGTCCTCGGACTGAAGCTTTCTTT NA TRBJ1-1 few TRBV30
CSVEDHREGMRGGDTQYF TGCAGCGTTGAAGATCATCGTGAGGGGATGCGGGGGGGAGATACGCAGTATTTT TRBD2 TRBJ2-3 many TRBV29-1